The 20 T cell receptor beta chains below were found in one sample sequenced in a study of CD8 T cell repertoires and HIV-1 epitope variants. Here immunoSEQ multiplex PCR was the method, and the copy in TCRdb shows in-frame clones only, minus some. The sample has under 100,000 clones, over 70% seen once. Sequenced material: uncultured baseline CD8+ T cells from peripheral blood mononuclear cells (PBMCs). The receptors shown here come from a male donor with HIV.

The table lists this clone with a few counts. V usage is TRBV6-6 and J usage is TRBJ2-7; weak D call: TRBD2 (5 bases). The CDR3 totals 13 residues. The germline gives CDR1 MNHNY, CDR2 SVGAGI (reference sequence). Trimming cost V 1 base and J 2 bases, with 6 bases left between them. CDR3 sequence: CASSYFGAYEQYF. The CDR3 DNA is TGTGCCAGCAGTTACTTCGGGGCCTACGAGCAGTACTTC.

In this sample, this clone turned up once. This chain uses TRBV4-2 with TRBJ2-2; D is undetermined. The CDR3 has 14 residues. The ends were cut back, 4 bases at V and 4 bases at J, with 10 bases in the middle. Per germline, CDR1 LGHNA and CDR2 YNFKEQ. This CDR3 reads CASSPNKSTGELFF. The CDR3 nucleotides are TGTGCCAGCAGCCCAAACAAGAGCACCGGGGAGCTGTTTTTT.

The J gene is TRBJ2-7, the V gene TRBV6-5, with 8 bases matching TRBD2. In germline, CDR1 is MNHEY, CDR2 SVGAGI. The J segment lost 1 base and the V segment lost 9 bases, leaving 11 bases of the junction unmatched. CDR3 length: 15 residues. The DNA of the CDR3 is TGTGCCAGTTATACCACTAGCGGTTTATCCTACGAGCAGTACTTC. It yields the protein CASYTTSGLSYEQYF.

This chain links TRBV5-6 with TRBJ2-1, with D possibly being TRBD1 or TRBD2 (5 bases each). The germline CDR1 and CDR2 sequences are SGHDT and YYEEEE. V gave up 3 bases and J gave up 0 bases, with 22 bases separating them. The CDR3 has 19 residues. CDR3 protein: CASSSLRFGGRSSYNEQFF. The CDR3 bases are TGTGCCAGCAGCTCGCTCCGCTTTGGGGGACGTTCCTCCTACAATGAGCAGTTCTTC.

The V and J genes are TRBV27 and TRBJ2-5, with D unclear. V was pared by 6 bases and J by 1 base, with 6 bases between. There are 12 residues in the CDR3. Per germline, CDR1 MNHEY and CDR2 SMNVEV (reference sequence). The DNA of the CDR3 is TGTGCCAGCAGCCCTCTCCAAGAGACCCAGTACTTC. Amino acids: CASSPLQETQYF.

The rearrangement links TRBV27 to TRBJ2-7; D unclear. This CDR3 spans 13 amino acids. The germline CDR1 and CDR2 sequences are MNHEY and SMNVEV (reference sequence). V was clipped by 4 bases and J by 2 bases, with 9 bases between them. The CDR3 coding sequence is TGTGCCAGCAGTTCAACACCCCCCTACGAGCAGTACTTC. Its protein product is CASSSTPPYEQYF.

The chain carries TRBV11-2 and TRBJ2-7, with 10 nucleotides matching TRBD2. Germline V CDR1 and CDR2: SGHAT, FQNNGV. After removal of 4 bases from V and 0 bases from J, the junction contained 3 bases not matched to a gene. The CDR3 runs 15 residues. The CDR3 DNA is TGTGCCAGCAGCTGGACTAGCGGCCACTCCTACGAGCAGTACTTC. This translates into CASSWTSGHSYEQYF.

The V call is TRBV5-1, the J call TRBJ2-7; weak D call: TRBD2 (6 bases). CDR1 SGHRS and CDR2 YFSETQ come from the germline V gene. V lost 1 base and J lost 7, with 21 bases in between. CDR3 size: 16 residues. The CDR3 spells CASSLSRDRLDYEQYF. The CDR3 DNA reads as TGCGCCAGCAGCTTGTCTCGGGACCGCCTGGACTATGAGCAGTACTTC. The whole variable domain, filled in from reference TRBV5-1 and TRBJ2-7, reads KAGVTQTPRYLIKTRGQQVTLSCSPISGHRSVSWYQQTPGQGLQFLFEYFSETQRNKGNFPGRFSGRQFSNSRSEMNVSTLELGDSALYLCASSLSRDRLDYEQYFGPGTRLTVT.

This chain joins TRBV5-1 and TRBJ2-7; 11 bases map to TRBD2. The germline gives CDR1 SGHRS, CDR2 YFSETQ. The CDR3 sequence is 18 residues long. V shed 0 bases, J shed 0 bases, and the junction held 8 bases outside the gene matches. The CDR3 spells CASSLVGLAEVFSYEQYF. The CDR3 bases are TGCGCCAGCAGCTTGGTGGGACTAGCGGAAGTCTTCTCCTACGAGCAGTACTTC.

V is TRBV9 and J is TRBJ1-3; no clear D. V lost 4 bases, J lost 4 bases, and 9 bases lay in between. The CDR3 has 13 residues. Germline V gives CDR1 SGDLS, CDR2 YYNGEE. The CDR3 DNA sequence: TGTGCCAGCAGCCCAGATAGGGGAAACACCATATATTTT. This encodes CASSPDRGNTIYF.

This chain connects TRBV9 to TRBJ1-6; no clear D. From germline, CDR1 is SGDLS and CDR2 YYNGEE. The germline V and J ends were trimmed by 7 bases and 9 bases, with 14 bases remaining between them. CDR3 length: 13 residues. CDR3 amino acids: CASSRTSPSPLHF. The DNA for the CDR3 is TGTGCCAGCTCCAGAACTTCCCCTTCACCCCTCCACTTT.

CDR3 protein: CASSPYKKKFF. CDR3 in DNA: TGCGCCAGCAGCCCATATAAGAAGAAGTTCTTC. The chain couples TRBV5-1 to TRBJ2-1; no reliable D call. Trimming shortened V by 4 bases and J by 14 bases, and 13 bases separated the two germline ends. Germline V CDR1 and CDR2: SGHRS, YFSETQ. This CDR3 is built from 11 residues. The full variable domain, its missing parts supplied by reference TRBV5-1 and TRBJ2-1, is KAGVTQTPRYLIKTRGQQVTLSCSPISGHRSVSWYQQTPGQGLQFLFEYFSETQRNKGNFPGRFSGRQFSNSRSEMNVSTLELGDSALYLCASSPYKKKFFGPGTRLTVL.

The gene calls are TRBV2 and TRBJ2-3, with TRBD1 matching over 9 bases. Germline V lookup: CDR1 SNHLY, CDR2 FYNNEI. This CDR3 spans 14 amino acids. Trimming removed 6 bases from V and 4 bases from J; junction bases left unmatched: 5. The CDR3 DNA follows: TGTGCCAGCAGGGGGGGACAGGGCTCAGATACGCAGTATTTT. This gives the protein CASRGGQGSDTQYF.

The chain links TRBV7-9 to TRBJ2-1; 7 nucleotides match TRBD1. The CDR3 is 16 residues long. Losses at the gene ends were 4 bases for V and 9 bases for J; bases not matched to a gene: 15. Germline values: CDR1 SEHNR, CDR2 FQNEAQ (reference sequence). In DNA form, the CDR3 reads TGTGCCAGCAGCTCGGGTCTAAACAGGGGTCGGAGTGAGCAGTTCTTC. Its translation: CASSSGLNRGRSEQFF.

The genes are TRBV5-1 and TRBJ2-1; no definite D call. V dropped 2 bases and J dropped 10 bases, with 10 bases sitting between them. Germline-derived CDR1 and CDR2 are SGHRS and YFSETQ. The length of the CDR3 is 12 residues. The CDR3 reads CASSFVFQEQFF. The CDR3 bases are TGCGCCAGCAGCTTTGTGTTCCAGGAGCAGTTCTTC.

This chain joins TRBV6-5 and TRBJ1-5; unclear D gene. V lost 8 bases and J 2 bases, leaving 10 bases between the germline ends. This CDR3 contains 13 residues. The germline V gene has CDR1 MNHEY and CDR2 SVGAGI. CDR3 sequence reads: CASYSSRNQPQHF. The CDR3 DNA follows: TGTGCCAGCTACAGCAGTCGCAATCAGCCCCAGCATTTT.

V usage is TRBV18 and J usage is TRBJ2-3, with 7 nucleotides matching TRBD2. Germline loops: CDR1 KGHSH, CDR2 LQKENI. V dropped 7 bases and J dropped 0; count of bases not matched to a gene: 4. The CDR3 is made up of 14 amino acids. The DNA for the CDR3 is TGTGCCAGCTATTACGGGGGGAGCACAGATACGCAGTATTTT. Its translation is CASYYGGSTDTQYF.

This clone was seen a few times. V is TRBV5-1 and J is TRBJ2-1; TRBD1 matches at 8 bases. The CDR3 extends over 12 amino acids. Germline V CDR1 and CDR2: SGHRS, YFSETQ. V lost 0 bases and J lost 10; bases outside the gene matches: 0. The CDR3 DNA reads as TGCGCCAGCAGCTTGGACAGGGGGGAGCAGTTCTTC. It translates to CASSLDRGEQFF. The complete variable domain, with remaining parts taken from reference TRBV5-1 and TRBJ2-1, reads KAGVTQTPRYLIKTRGQQVTLSCSPISGHRSVSWYQQTPGQGLQFLFEYFSETQRNKGNFPGRFSGRQFSNSRSEMNVSTLELGDSALYLCASSLDRGEQFFGPGTRLTVL.

This clone was seen a single time. The V and J genes are TRBV27 and TRBJ1-4; D possibly corresponds to TRBD1 (6 bases). Germline V gene data show CDR1 as MNHEY and CDR2 as SMNVEV (reference sequence). The CDR3 totals 14 residues. V lost 2 bases, J lost 6 bases, and 10 bases lay in between. The CDR3 sequence: CASSLRGGYEKLFF. The DNA for the CDR3 is TGTGCCAGCAGTTTACGAGGGGGTTATGAAAAACTGTTTTTT. Using reference TRBV27 and TRBJ1-4 for the parts outside the CDR3, the full variable domain is EAQVTQNPRYLITVTGKKLTVTCSQNMNHEYMSWYRQDPGLGLRQIYYSMNVEVTDKGDVPEGYKVSRKEKRNFPLILESPSPNQTSLYFCASSLRGGYEKLFFGSGTQLSVL.

CDR3 DNA sequence: TGTGCCAGCAGTTACTACAGGGAGGACACTGAAGCTTTCTTT. Its translation is CASSYYREDTEAFF. The chain uses TRBV6-5 and TRBJ1-1; D perhaps matches TRBD1 (6 bases). CDR1 MNHEY and CDR2 SVGAGI come from the germline V gene. The V gene lost 1 base and the J gene lost 3 bases, with 9 bases spanning the gap. CDR3 size: 14 residues.